This T cell receptor beta chain was captured by sequencing in a study of cytomegalovirus exposure and HLA in healthy donors. Study in general: Earlier sequencing of some 190 million T cells yielded 95 million to 120 million unique TCR beta sequences.

Germline loops: CDR1 SGHRS, CDR2 YFSETQ. Trimming at V came to 4 bases and at J to 1 base, leaving 8 bases not matched to a gene. The length of the CDR3 is 17 residues. On this clone itself: Its antigen is not identified.

The PCR contained 60 Vbeta and 13 Jbeta primers. Sequencing was performed with immunoSEQ multiplex PCR; in TCRdb, only in-frame clones are kept and a portion is missing. The table records fewer than 200,000 clones, 75% to 90% of them present only once. Study results and caveats: Reportedly, HLA-A and HLA-B alleles of most subjects were accurately predicted from TCR beta. The study had only CMV serostatus as immune exposure information.

The sample comprised PBMCs. This clonotype was obtained from a woman under 30 in good health and CMV-seronegative. V and J are TRBV5-1 and TRBJ2-1; 10 positions agree with TRBD2. The CDR3 nucleotides are TGCGCCAGCAGCCTGGGATGGACTAGCGGTTCCTACAATGAGCAGTTCTTC. Translating gives CASSLGWTSGSYNEQFF.